This T cell receptor (beta chain) was found in a study of CD8+CD57+ T cells in acquired aplastic anemia. Turning to the study itself: The DNA of sorted CD4+ and CD8+ cells averaged 3.2 ug. The study, taken as a whole, reports: Both patients and controls carried the same twenty-nine CD8+ CDR3 sequences. Between the patient and control groups, CD8+ Simpson's diversity did not differ significantly.

The CDR3 runs to 14 residues. Germline V gene data show CDR1 as PRHDT and CDR2 as FYEKMQ (reference sequence). Trimming removed 4 bases at V and 5 bases at J, with 14 bases between. Ten or more counts support this clonotype. Its antigen is currently unknown. Profiling of TCR beta VDJ combinations and CDR3 sequences used genomic DNA as template. One entry per CDR3 protein, called by TCRdb with MiXCR from the reads. The sample contains 200,000 to 300,000 distinct CDR3 sequences, 82% of which appear only once. Patients chosen for sequencing had CD8+CD57+ cells that had expanded, as shown by flow cytometry. At blood sampling, none of the patients had yet received therapy.

The material sequenced was sorted CD4+, CD8+, or CD8+CD57+ T cells (not recorded which) from PBMCs. The chain couples TRBV13 to TRBJ2-5; D remains unclear. The TCR comes from a human donor with aplastic anemia. CDR3 sequence: CASSWRRMGETQYF. DNA of the CDR3: TGTGCCAGCAGCTGGCGGCGGATGGGGGAGACCCAGTACTTC.